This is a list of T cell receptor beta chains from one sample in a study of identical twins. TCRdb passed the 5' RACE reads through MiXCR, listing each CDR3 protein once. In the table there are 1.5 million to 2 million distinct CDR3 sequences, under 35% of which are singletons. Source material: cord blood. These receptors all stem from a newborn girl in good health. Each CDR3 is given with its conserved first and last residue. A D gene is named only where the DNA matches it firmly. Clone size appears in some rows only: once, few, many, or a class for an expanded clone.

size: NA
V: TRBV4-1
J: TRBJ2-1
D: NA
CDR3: CASSQPRIDEQFF
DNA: TGCGCCAGCAGCCAACCCCGCATCGATGAGCAGTTCTTC

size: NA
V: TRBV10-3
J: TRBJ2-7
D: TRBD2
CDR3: CAISLAGAHYEQYF
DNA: TGTGCCATCAGTCTAGCGGGGGCGCACTACGAGCAGTACTTC

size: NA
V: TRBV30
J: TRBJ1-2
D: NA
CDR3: CAWMGNYGYTF
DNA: TGTGCCTGGATGGGTAACTATGGCTACACCTTC

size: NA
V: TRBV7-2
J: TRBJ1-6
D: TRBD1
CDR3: CASSSLRTGPNPPLHF
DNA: TGTGCCAGCAGCTCATTGCGGACAGGGCCTAATCCACCCCTCCACTTT

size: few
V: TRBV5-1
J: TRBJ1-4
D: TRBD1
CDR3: CASSLSQGADEKLFF
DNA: TGCGCCAGCAGCTTGAGTCAGGGGGCGGATGAAAAACTGTTTTTT

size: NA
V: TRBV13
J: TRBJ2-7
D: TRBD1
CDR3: CASSSTLHGGTGPYEQYF
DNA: TGTGCCAGCAGCTCTACCCTACACGGTGGGACAGGACCCTACGAGCAGTACTTC

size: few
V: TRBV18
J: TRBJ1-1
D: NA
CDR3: CASSDSRNTEAFF
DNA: TGTGCCAGCTCAGATAGCAGGAACACTGAAGCTTTCTTT

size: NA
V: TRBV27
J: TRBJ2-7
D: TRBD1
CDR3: CASSVSWDRGHEQYF
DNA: TGTGCCAGCAGTGTATCGTGGGACAGGGGGCACGAGCAGTACTTC

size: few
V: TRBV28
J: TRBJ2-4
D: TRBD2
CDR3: CASSSPLAGGFREQYF
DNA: TGTGCCAGCAGTTCCCCGCTAGCGGGAGGCTTTCGAGAGCAGTACTTC

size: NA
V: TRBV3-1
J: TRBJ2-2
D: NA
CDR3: CASSQNQAPPGELFF
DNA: TGTGCCAGCAGCCAAAACCAAGCGCCCCCCGGGGAGCTGTTTTTT

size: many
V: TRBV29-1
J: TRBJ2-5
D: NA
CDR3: CSVRAGQETQYF
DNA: TGCAGCGTCCGAGCTGGGCAAGAGACCCAGTACTTC

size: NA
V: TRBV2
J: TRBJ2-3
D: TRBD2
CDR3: CGGSGTLTDTQYF
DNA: TGTGGGGGTAGCGGGACATTGACAGATACGCAGTATTTT

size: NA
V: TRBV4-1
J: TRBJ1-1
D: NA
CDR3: CASSQENWEGTEAFF
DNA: TGCGCCAGCAGCCAAGAAAACTGGGAGGGCACTGAAGCTTTCTTT

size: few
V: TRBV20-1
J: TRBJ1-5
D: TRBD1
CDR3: CSARETGGSNQPQHF
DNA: TGCAGTGCTAGAGAAACAGGGGGCAGCAATCAGCCCCAGCATTTT

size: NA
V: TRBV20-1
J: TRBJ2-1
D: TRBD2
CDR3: CSAGLAGGINEQFF
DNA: TGCAGTGCCGGACTAGCGGGAGGGATCAATGAGCAGTTCTTC

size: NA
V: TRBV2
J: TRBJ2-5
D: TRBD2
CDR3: CASSGTSSDQETQYF
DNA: TGTGCCAGCAGCGGGACTAGCTCCGACCAAGAGACCCAGTACTTC

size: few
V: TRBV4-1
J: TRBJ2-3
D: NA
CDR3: CASSQVPTGDTQYF
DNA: TGCGCCAGCAGCCAAGTTCCAACAGGGGATACGCAGTATTTT

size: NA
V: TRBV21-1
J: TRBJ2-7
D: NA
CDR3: CASSKAQGGSLGGLYEQYF
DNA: TGTGCCAGCAGCAAAGCTCAGGGAGGTAGTTTAGGAGGCCTCTACGAGCAGTACTTC

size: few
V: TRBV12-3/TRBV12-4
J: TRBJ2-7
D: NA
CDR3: CASSPSRGYEQYF
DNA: TGTGCCAGCAGTCCATCGCGGGGCTACGAGCAGTACTTC

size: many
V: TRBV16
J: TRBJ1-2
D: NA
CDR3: CASSHDGNYGYTF
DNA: TGTGCCAGCAGCCACGACGGTAACTATGGCTACACCTTC

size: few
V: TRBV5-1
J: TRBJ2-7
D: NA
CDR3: CASSLEGMDYEQYF
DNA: TGCGCCAGCAGCTTGGAAGGAATGGACTACGAGCAGTACTTC

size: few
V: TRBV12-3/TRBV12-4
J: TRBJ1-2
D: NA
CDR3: CASSSNSGKLDGYTF
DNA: TGTGCCAGCAGTTCAAACTCAGGGAAATTGGATGGCTACACCTTC

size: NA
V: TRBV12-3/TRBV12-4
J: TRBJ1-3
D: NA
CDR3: CASRPVHSGNTIYF
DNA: TGTGCCAGCAGACCCGTCCATTCTGGAAACACCATATATTTT

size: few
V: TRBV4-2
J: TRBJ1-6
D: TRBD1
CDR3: CASSQVGGQGRSPLHF
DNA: TGTGCCAGCAGCCAAGTAGGAGGACAGGGACGTTCACCCCTCCACTTT

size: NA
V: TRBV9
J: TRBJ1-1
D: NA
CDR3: CASSVGGTLQTEAFF
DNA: TGTGCCAGCAGCGTAGGCGGGACCCTCCAGACTGAAGCTTTCTTT

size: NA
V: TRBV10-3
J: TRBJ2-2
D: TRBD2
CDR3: CAISGRESGELFF
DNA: TGTGCCATCTCAGGGAGGGAGAGCGGGGAGCTGTTTTTT

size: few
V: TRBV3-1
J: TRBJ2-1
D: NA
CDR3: CASSQDRGANEQFF
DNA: TGTGCCAGCAGCCAAGATCGGGGGGCAAATGAGCAGTTCTTC

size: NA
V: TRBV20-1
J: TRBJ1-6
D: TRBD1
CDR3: CSAKGQGSSYNSPLHF
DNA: TGCAGTGCTAAAGGACAGGGGAGCTCCTATAATTCACCCCTCCACTTT

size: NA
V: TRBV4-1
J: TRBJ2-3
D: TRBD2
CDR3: CASSQVRGGPTDTQYF
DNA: TGCGCCAGCAGCCAAGTGAGGGGAGGGCCCACAGATACGCAGTATTTT

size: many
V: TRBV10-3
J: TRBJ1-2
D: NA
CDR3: CAISVGRTNYGYTF
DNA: TGTGCCATCAGTGTGGGCAGGACTAACTATGGCTACACCTTC

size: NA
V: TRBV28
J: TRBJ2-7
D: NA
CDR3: CASSARVGEQYF
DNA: TGTGCCAGCAGTGCCCGCGTTGGGGAGCAGTACTTC

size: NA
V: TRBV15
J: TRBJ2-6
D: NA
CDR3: CATRAPSSGANVLTF
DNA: TGTGCCACCAGGGCGCCCAGCTCTGGGGCCAACGTCCTGACTTTC

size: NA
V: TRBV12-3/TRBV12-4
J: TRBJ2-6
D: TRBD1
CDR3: CASSEPGQGFSGANVLTF
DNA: TGTGCCAGCAGTGAACCGGGACAGGGTTTCTCTGGGGCCAACGTCCTGACTTTC

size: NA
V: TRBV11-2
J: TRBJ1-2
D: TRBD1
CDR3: CTSSAGQGTYGYTF
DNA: TGTACCAGCAGCGCGGGACAGGGTACCTATGGCTACACCTTC

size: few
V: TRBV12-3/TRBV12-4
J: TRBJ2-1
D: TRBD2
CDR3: CASSPRTSDPYNEQFF
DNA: TGTGCCAGCAGTCCACGGACTAGCGACCCTTACAATGAGCAGTTCTTC

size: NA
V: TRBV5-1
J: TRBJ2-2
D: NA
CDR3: CASSLRVGPGELFF
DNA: TGCGCCAGCAGCTTGAGGGTAGGGCCCGGGGAGCTGTTTTTT

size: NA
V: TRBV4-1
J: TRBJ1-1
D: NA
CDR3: CASSHGGKGTEAFF
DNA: TGCGCCAGCAGCCACGGAGGGAAGGGAACTGAAGCTTTCTTT

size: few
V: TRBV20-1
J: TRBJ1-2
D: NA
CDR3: CSAREVGPNYGYTF
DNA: TGCAGTGCTAGAGAGGTCGGACCTAACTATGGCTACACCTTC

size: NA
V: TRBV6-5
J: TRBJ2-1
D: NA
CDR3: CASSYSGTYEQFF
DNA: TGTGCCAGCAGTTACTCCGGGACCTACGAGCAGTTCTTC

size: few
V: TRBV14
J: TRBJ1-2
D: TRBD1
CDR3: CASSQRQGGDGYTF
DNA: TGTGCCAGCAGCCAACGACAGGGTGGGGATGGCTACACCTTC